A single sample gave rise to the 5 T cell receptor beta chains below, sequenced in a study of T cell clonotyping in hematopoietic cell transplantation. The sample's time point: recipient sample about 28 days before transplant, after cytoreduction. Clones were sequenced by immunoSEQ multiplex PCR, and TCRdb holds only the in-frame ones, with some missing. The profile shows about 41,000 clones, roughly 80% of them singletons. Sequenced here: peripheral blood mononuclear cells, sampled before stem cell transplant. The origin of the receptors is a man in his fifties or sixties with myelodysplastic syndrome. Some clones in this sample may be carry-over from other donors' samples.

The sample holds a few counts of this clone. The CDR3: CASSPHRGGTGELFF. The CDR3, as DNA: TGTGCCAGCAGCCCCCACAGGGGCGGCACCGGGGAGCTGTTTTTT. The rearrangement links TRBV5-8 to TRBJ2-2, with 7 bases identical to TRBD1. The germline gives CDR1 SGHTS, CDR2 YDEGEE. Unmatched junction bases numbered 7, after V lost 4 bases and J lost 4 bases. CDR3 length equals 15 residues.

The chain is built from TRBV30 and TRBJ2-1; TRBD1 agrees at 9 bases. Losses at the gene ends were 2 bases for V and 4 bases for J; bases not matched to a gene: 6. The CDR3 is made up of 15 amino acids. From germline, CDR1 is GTSNPN and CDR2 SVGIG (reference sequence). In DNA, the CDR3 is TGTGCCTGGAGTAGACAGGGGGGACTTTACAATGAGCAGTTCTTC. This encodes CAWSRQGGLYNEQFF.

V gene TRBV9 combines with J gene TRBJ2-7; TRBD1 matches at 7 bases. CDR1 SGDLS and CDR2 YYNGEE come from the germline V gene. V trimming: 4 bases; J trimming: 12 bases; junction bases outside the gene matches: 13. This CDR3 has 13 residues. The CDR3 loop reads CASSSPQGQPLYF. The CDR3 nucleotides read TGTGCCAGCAGCTCTCCCCAGGGACAGCCTTTGTACTTC.

The chain has TRBV6-5 and TRBJ2-7, with D maybe TRBD1 (6 bases). Germline V gene sequence: CDR1 MNHEY, CDR2 SVGAGI. This CDR3 has 14 residues. The ends were cut back, 2 bases at V and 3 bases at J, with 11 bases in the middle. The CDR3 here is CASSYRDTGYEQYF. CDR3 DNA: TGTGCCAGCAGTTACCGGGACACAGGCTACGAGCAGTACTTC.

V is TRBV4-2 and J is TRBJ1-6; the D is unclear. The CDR3 covers 16 residues. The germline V gene has CDR1 LGHNA and CDR2 YNFKEQ. Trimming left V 1 base short and J 5 bases short, with 12 bases between. CDR3 sequence (DNA): TGTGCCAGCAGCCAAGTAGGAGGGCCGAATAATTCACCCCTCCACTTT. Its translation is CASSQVGGPNNSPLHF.